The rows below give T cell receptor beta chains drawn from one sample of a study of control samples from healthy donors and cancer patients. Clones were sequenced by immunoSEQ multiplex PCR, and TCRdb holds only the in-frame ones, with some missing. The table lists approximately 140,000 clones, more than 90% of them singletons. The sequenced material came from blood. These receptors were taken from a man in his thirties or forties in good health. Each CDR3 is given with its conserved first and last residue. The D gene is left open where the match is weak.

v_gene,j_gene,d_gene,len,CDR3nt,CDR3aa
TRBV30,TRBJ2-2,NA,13,TGTGCCTGGAGTGTTGGACCCACCGGGGAGCTGTTTTTT,CAWSVGPTGELFF
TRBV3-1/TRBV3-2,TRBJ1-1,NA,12,TGTGCCAGCAGCCCTCACCCCACTGAAGCTTTCTTT,CASSPHPTEAFF
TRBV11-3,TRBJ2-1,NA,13,TGTGCCAGCAGCGAGGGGTGGACGAATGAGCAGTTCTTC,CASSEGWTNEQFF
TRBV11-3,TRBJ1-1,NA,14,TGTGCCAGCAGCTTAGATCAAAATCTGGCCGAAGCTTTCTTT,CASSLDQNLAEAFF
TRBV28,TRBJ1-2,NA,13,TGTGCCAGCACCCTAACTTTAATGGGTGGCTACACCTTC,CASTLTLMGGYTF
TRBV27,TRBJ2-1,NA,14,TGTGCCAGCAGTTTATGGATGGGAATAGATGAGCAGTTCTTC,CASSLWMGIDEQFF
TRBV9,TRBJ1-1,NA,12,TGTGCCAGCAGCACCCGAGGGGGGCCAGCTTTCTTT,CASSTRGGPAFF
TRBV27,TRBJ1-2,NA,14,TGTGCCAGCAGTTTCACAGGGTTAATTCGGGGATACACCTTC,CASSFTGLIRGYTF
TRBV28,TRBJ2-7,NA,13,TGTGCCAGCAGACCCGGGTTCACCTACGAGCAGTACTTC,CASRPGFTYEQYF
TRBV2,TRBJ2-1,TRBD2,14,TGTGCCAGCAGTGAGGCGGGAGGGTACGGTGAGCAGTTCTTC,CASSEAGGYGEQFF
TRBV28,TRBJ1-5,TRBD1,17,TGTGCCAGCAGCCTCAGGGGGGCGAGGCTTAGCAATCAGCCCCAGCATTTT,CASSLRGARLSNQPQHF
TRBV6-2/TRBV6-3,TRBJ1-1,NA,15,TGTGCCAGCAGTTACAACGGGGGGCCTGCCTTTGAAGCTTTCTTT,CASSYNGGPAFEAFF
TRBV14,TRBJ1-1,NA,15,TGTGCCAGCAGCCAAGTTTTGCAGAGGAACACTGAAGCTTTCTTT,CASSQVLQRNTEAFF
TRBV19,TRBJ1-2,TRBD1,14,TGTGCCAGTACCACAACAGGGGGCAAGTATGGCTACACCTTC,CASTTTGGKYGYTF
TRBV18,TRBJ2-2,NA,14,TGTGCCAGCTCACCAATGGAGACCACCGGGGAGCTGTTTTTT,CASSPMETTGELFF